A selection of T cell receptor beta chains follows, all from one sample in a study of shared clonotypes between healthy human individuals. Repertoires were generated with immunoSEQ multiplex PCR, while TCRdb's copy carries only in-frame clones and drops some. This sample carries 950,000 to 1,100,000 clones, approximately 70% of them seen once, and the ten largest clones take approximately 1.5%. Sequencing was done on a sample of memory CD4+ T cells sorted from blood. The receptors were gathered from a man aged 18 to 30 in good health. CDR3s include the opening cysteine and the closing phenylalanine or tryptophan. Fields, in order: D gene, J gene, V gene, clone size, CDR3 DNA, CDR3 protein. The D gene is left open where the match is weak. Not every row has a clone size; where given, it reads once, few, many or a size class.

D gene: -
J gene: TRBJ1-6
V gene: TRBV7-3
clone size: -
CDR3 DNA: TGTGCCAGCAGGAAAGGACAGCACGATTCACCCCTCCACTTT
CDR3 protein: CASRKGQHDSPLHF

D gene: TRBD2
J gene: TRBJ2-3
V gene: TRBV7-2
clone size: -
CDR3 DNA: TGTGCCAGCAGCTTACTAGCGGGGCGCACAGATACGCAGTATTTT
CDR3 protein: CASSLLAGRTDTQYF

D gene: -
J gene: TRBJ2-3
V gene: TRBV28
clone size: -
CDR3 DNA: TGTGCCACCGGAATTGGGGGTTCTTCGGTTACGCAGTATTTT
CDR3 protein: CATGIGGSSVTQYF

D gene: -
J gene: TRBJ1-5
V gene: TRBV2
clone size: -
CDR3 DNA: TGTGCCAGCAACCGAATTCAGGGTAATCAGCCCCAGCATTTT
CDR3 protein: CASNRIQGNQPQHF

D gene: -
J gene: TRBJ2-7
V gene: TRBV28
clone size: -
CDR3 DNA: TGTGCCAGCAGTCCGGCCTCAACCTACGAGCAGTACTTC
CDR3 protein: CASSPASTYEQYF

D gene: -
J gene: TRBJ2-1
V gene: TRBV10-1
clone size: -
CDR3 DNA: TGCGCCAGCAGCCTTCACAATGAGCAGTTCTTC
CDR3 protein: CASSLHNEQFF

D gene: -
J gene: TRBJ2-7
V gene: TRBV7-8
clone size: -
CDR3 DNA: TGTGCCAGCAGCTTAGGGACAGTGAACGAGCAGTACTTC
CDR3 protein: CASSLGTVNEQYF

D gene: -
J gene: TRBJ2-3
V gene: TRBV30
clone size: once
CDR3 DNA: TGTGCCTGGAGTGCCGGGGACACCAAGAGGACAGATACGCAGTATTTT
CDR3 protein: CAWSAGDTKRTDTQYF

D gene: -
J gene: TRBJ2-3
V gene: TRBV11-2
clone size: -
CDR3 DNA: TGTGCCAGCAGCTTAGATTTTGGGGTCACAGATACGCAGTATTTT
CDR3 protein: CASSLDFGVTDTQYF

D gene: TRBD2
J gene: TRBJ2-7
V gene: TRBV6-5
clone size: -
CDR3 DNA: TGTGCCAGCAAGAGGCGGGGGGGCAAAGAGCAGTACTTC
CDR3 protein: CASKRRGGKEQYF

D gene: -
J gene: TRBJ2-2
V gene: TRBV7-3
clone size: -
CDR3 DNA: TGTGCCAGCAGCTTAACCGACAGTCACACCGGGGAGCTGTTTTTT
CDR3 protein: CASSLTDSHTGELFF

D gene: -
J gene: TRBJ2-3
V gene: TRBV5-5
clone size: -
CDR3 DNA: TGTGCCAGCAGCTCGTTTAGGGGAGCAGATACGCAGTATTTT
CDR3 protein: CASSSFRGADTQYF

D gene: -
J gene: TRBJ2-3
V gene: TRBV11-1
clone size: -
CDR3 DNA: TGTGCCAGCAGCTTAAGCGTCACAGATACGCAGTATTTT
CDR3 protein: CASSLSVTDTQYF

D gene: -
J gene: TRBJ1-1
V gene: TRBV30
clone size: -
CDR3 DNA: TGTGCCTGGAGCCCCCCGGGGCCTAAAGCTTTCTTT
CDR3 protein: CAWSPPGPKAFF

D gene: -
J gene: TRBJ2-7
V gene: TRBV11-2
clone size: -
CDR3 DNA: TGTGCCAGCAGCTTCCCCGGGGGCGAGCAGTACTTC
CDR3 protein: CASSFPGGEQYF

D gene: -
J gene: TRBJ2-2
V gene: TRBV9
clone size: -
CDR3 DNA: TGTGCCAGCAGCGCCTCACAGGGAATGAACACCGGGGAGCTGTTTTTT
CDR3 protein: CASSASQGMNTGELFF

D gene: -
J gene: TRBJ1-2
V gene: TRBV28
clone size: -
CDR3 DNA: TGTGCCAGCAGTTTAAAGCTGGGAGGGGTCTCAGCTAACTATGGCTACACCTTC
CDR3 protein: CASSLKLGGVSANYGYTF

D gene: TRBD1
J gene: TRBJ1-4
V gene: TRBV6-6
clone size: -
CDR3 DNA: TGTGCCAGCATGGACAGGGGGCGGGTTAATGAAAAACTGTTTTTT
CDR3 protein: CASMDRGRVNEKLFF

D gene: -
J gene: TRBJ1-5
V gene: TRBV28
clone size: few
CDR3 DNA: TGTGCCAGCAGTTCCGGAGCTTCTCAGCCCCAGCATTTT
CDR3 protein: CASSSGASQPQHF

D gene: -
J gene: TRBJ2-5
V gene: TRBV28
clone size: -
CDR3 DNA: TGTGCCAGCAGTTTCCCGACAGGGAGGAGGGAGACCCAGTACTTC
CDR3 protein: CASSFPTGRRETQYF

D gene: TRBD2
J gene: TRBJ2-1
V gene: TRBV5-1
clone size: -
CDR3 DNA: TGCGCCAGCAGCCCCATTGGGACTAGGTACAATGAGCAGTTCTTC
CDR3 protein: CASSPIGTRYNEQFF

D gene: -
J gene: TRBJ2-7
V gene: TRBV5-6
clone size: -
CDR3 DNA: TGTGCCAGCAGTCGTTCAGACAGGACCTACGAGCAGTACTTC
CDR3 protein: CASSRSDRTYEQYF

D gene: -
J gene: TRBJ1-3
V gene: TRBV5-6
clone size: few
CDR3 DNA: TGTGCCAGCAGCTTGGATTTGGGTGGCGGAAACACCATATATTTT
CDR3 protein: CASSLDLGGGNTIYF

D gene: -
J gene: TRBJ1-2
V gene: TRBV5-5
clone size: -
CDR3 DNA: TGTGCCAGCAGTCGTACCCAGGGGTATGGCTACACCTTC
CDR3 protein: CASSRTQGYGYTF

D gene: -
J gene: TRBJ2-7
V gene: TRBV7-9
clone size: -
CDR3 DNA: TGTGCCAGCAGCCTACTGGCGGGGGCCCACGAGCAGTACTTC
CDR3 protein: CASSLLAGAHEQYF

D gene: -
J gene: TRBJ1-1
V gene: TRBV19
clone size: many
CDR3 DNA: TGTGCCAGTAGTATAGGCGGGAGCACTGAAGCTTTCTTT
CDR3 protein: CASSIGGSTEAFF

D gene: -
J gene: TRBJ2-7
V gene: TRBV6-1
clone size: -
CDR3 DNA: TGTGCCAGCAGAGGGACTGTCTACGAGCAGTACTTC
CDR3 protein: CASRGTVYEQYF

D gene: TRBD1
J gene: TRBJ1-4
V gene: TRBV30
clone size: few
CDR3 DNA: TGTGCCTGGGAGACAGGGGGAGGTGAAAAACTGTTTTTT
CDR3 protein: CAWETGGGEKLFF

D gene: TRBD1
J gene: TRBJ1-2
V gene: TRBV19
clone size: -
CDR3 DNA: TGTGCCAGTAGTGTCGACTACAAGAAGGGGGCATATGGCTACACCTTC
CDR3 protein: CASSVDYKKGAYGYTF

D gene: TRBD1
J gene: TRBJ1-6
V gene: TRBV7-8
clone size: -
CDR3 DNA: TGTGCCAGCAGACAACGGACAGGGGAATTGGGCTCACCCCTCCACTTT
CDR3 protein: CASRQRTGELGSPLHF

D gene: -
J gene: TRBJ1-1
V gene: TRBV18
clone size: -
CDR3 DNA: TGTGCCACCAGGAGGGGACACGCGAACACTGAAGCTTTCTTT
CDR3 protein: CATRRGHANTEAFF

D gene: -
J gene: TRBJ1-6
V gene: TRBV6-5
clone size: -
CDR3 DNA: TGTGCCAGCAGTTACCCGTCTACAGGATCACCCCTCCACTTT
CDR3 protein: CASSYPSTGSPLHF

D gene: TRBD1
J gene: TRBJ2-5
V gene: TRBV30
clone size: -
CDR3 DNA: TGTGCCTGGGGGACAGGGGGATCACAAGAGACCCAGTACTTC
CDR3 protein: CAWGTGGSQETQYF

D gene: -
J gene: TRBJ2-2
V gene: TRBV2
clone size: -
CDR3 DNA: TGTGCCAGCAGTTTGGGGCCGGGGGACACCGGGGAGCTGTTTTTT
CDR3 protein: CASSLGPGDTGELFF

D gene: TRBD1
J gene: TRBJ1-1
V gene: TRBV6-6
clone size: many
CDR3 DNA: TGTGCCAGCAGCCCATCACAGGGGAGCTCGACAGCTTTCTTT
CDR3 protein: CASSPSQGSSTAFF

D gene: TRBD1
J gene: TRBJ1-1
V gene: TRBV5-6
clone size: -
CDR3 DNA: TGTGCCAGCAGCTTGAGGCGAACAGGGGCCTTGTCTCCTGAAGCTTTCTTT
CDR3 protein: CASSLRRTGALSPEAFF

D gene: -
J gene: TRBJ2-5
V gene: TRBV30
clone size: -
CDR3 DNA: TGTGCCTGGAGGAACGCGGGCGGGGAGACCCAGTACTTC
CDR3 protein: CAWRNAGGETQYF

D gene: -
J gene: TRBJ2-7
V gene: TRBV11-2
clone size: -
CDR3 DNA: TGTGCCAGCAGCCTTACGGAGGGGAGCTCCTACGAGCAGTACTTC
CDR3 protein: CASSLTEGSSYEQYF

D gene: TRBD2
J gene: TRBJ2-7
V gene: TRBV5-6
clone size: -
CDR3 DNA: TGTGCCAGCAGCTGGGGAGGGAATCCCTACGAGCAGTACTTC
CDR3 protein: CASSWGGNPYEQYF

D gene: -
J gene: TRBJ1-2
V gene: TRBV19
clone size: -
CDR3 DNA: TGTGCCAGTACCGATGGGGTTGTACAGGATAACTATGGCTACACCTTC
CDR3 protein: CASTDGVVQDNYGYTF

D gene: TRBD2
J gene: TRBJ2-7
V gene: TRBV15
clone size: -
CDR3 DNA: TGTGCCACCAGCACCAGCGGGGGGTCCTACGAGCAGTACTTC
CDR3 protein: CATSTSGGSYEQYF

D gene: -
J gene: TRBJ2-3
V gene: TRBV6-1
clone size: -
CDR3 DNA: TGTGCCAGCAGTCCCCCCGGAGGGGGTTTTACGCAGTATTTT
CDR3 protein: CASSPPGGGFTQYF

D gene: -
J gene: TRBJ1-5
V gene: TRBV28
clone size: -
CDR3 DNA: TGTGCCAGCAGTCGGGGTTTGAGCAATCAGCCCCAGCATTTT
CDR3 protein: CASSRGLSNQPQHF

D gene: TRBD1
J gene: TRBJ1-1
V gene: TRBV2
clone size: -
CDR3 DNA: TGTGCCAGCAGAGGGACAGGGGGCTTCACTGAAGCTTTCTTT
CDR3 protein: CASRGTGGFTEAFF

D gene: -
J gene: TRBJ1-5
V gene: TRBV19
clone size: -
CDR3 DNA: TGTGCCAGTAGTATAGAGGGGTCCGGGCATCAGCCCCAGCATTTT
CDR3 protein: CASSIEGSGHQPQHF

D gene: TRBD1
J gene: TRBJ2-5
V gene: TRBV5-6
clone size: -
CDR3 DNA: TGTGCCAGCAGCTCCTTAGACAGGGTTAAGGAAACCCAGTACTTC
CDR3 protein: CASSSLDRVKETQYF

D gene: TRBD1
J gene: TRBJ1-2
V gene: TRBV30
clone size: -
CDR3 DNA: TGTGCCTGGAGTGGACAGGGGGTCAATGGCTACACCTTC
CDR3 protein: CAWSGQGVNGYTF

D gene: -
J gene: TRBJ2-7
V gene: TRBV7-7
clone size: -
CDR3 DNA: TGTGCTAGCAGCCCTGAGGGGGGCAGTTCCGAGCAGTACTTC
CDR3 protein: CASSPEGGSSEQYF

D gene: -
J gene: TRBJ1-2
V gene: TRBV28
clone size: -
CDR3 DNA: TGTGCCAGCAGCCTGCCTCAGGGACGATATGGCTACACCTTC
CDR3 protein: CASSLPQGRYGYTF

D gene: TRBD1
J gene: TRBJ2-1
V gene: TRBV19
clone size: -
CDR3 DNA: TGTGCCAGTAGTATAGATCACGCCGGGGACAGGGCCTATGAGCAGTTCTTC
CDR3 protein: CASSIDHAGDRAYEQFF